The 3 T cell receptor beta chains below come from one sample, sequenced in a study of blood T cell repertoires in COVID-19. The repertoire was sequenced with immunoSEQ multiplex PCR; TCRdb's copy has only in-frame clones and lacks some. The sample yields some 160,000 clones, around 81% seen once. Material for sequencing was peripheral blood. The receptors here all came from a man aged 65 to 79 with active or convalescent COVID-19.

The genes are TRBV18 and TRBJ2-3, with 13 bases aligning to TRBD2. Germline V gives CDR1 KGHSH, CDR2 LQKENI. The V gene end was trimmed by 5 bases and the J gene end by 6 bases; junction bases not matched to a gene: 5. This CDR3 is 15 amino acids long. DNA for the CDR3: TGTGCCAGCTCAAGGGGACTAGCGGGGCCTGATACGCAGTATTTT. It specifies CASSRGLAGPDTQYF.

V gene TRBV4-3 combines with J gene TRBJ1-4; 7 bases map to TRBD1. This CDR3 is 17 amino acids long. V shed 0 bases and J 0 bases; nucleotides not matched to a gene: 4. Germline CDR1 LGHNA, CDR2 YSLEER. CDR3 region: CASSQDWGTATNEKLFF. As DNA, the CDR3 is TGCGCCAGCAGCCAAGATTGGGGGACAGCAACTAATGAAAAACTGTTTTTT.

In this sample, this clone turned up a few times. The chain employs TRBV11-3 and TRBJ1-1; D unresolved. Germline values: CDR1 SGHNT, CDR2 YENEEA. This CDR3 contains 13 residues. V lost 4 bases and J lost 3, with 9 bases in between. The CDR3: CASSSLPDTEAFF. The CDR3 bases are TGTGCCAGCAGCTCTCTACCCGACACTGAAGCTTTCTTT.